The subject of this entry is one T cell receptor (beta chain). Other nucleotide sequences in the sample specify the same CDR3. Germline trimming cut 6 bases from V and 4 bases from J; bases unmatched to any gene: 4. Germline CDR1 SQVTM, CDR2 ANQGSEA. The CDR3 contains 12 residues. The sample belongs to a study of cytomegalovirus exposure and HLA in healthy donors. A multiplex PCR was run with 60 Vbeta primers and 13 Jbeta primers. The protocol was immunoSEQ multiplex PCR, while the TCRdb copy is restricted to in-frame clones and leaves out a portion. Here the sample spans 90,000 to 120,000 clones, approximately 70% being singletons.

Sequences were obtained from PBMCs. The chain combines TRBV29-1 with TRBJ2-7; TRBD1 aligns across 9 bases. The TCR originated in a man aged 40-49 years in good health and CMV-seropositive. The CDR3 protein is CSVGTGTYEQYF. The CDR3 DNA sequence: TGCAGCGTCGGGACAGGGACTTACGAGCAGTACTTC.